This is a list of T cell receptor beta chains from one sample in a study of T cell repertoires in cytomegalovirus infection. The antigens of these receptors remain unknown. TCRdb recomputed calls from the reads with MiXCR, one row per CDR3 protein. The top ten hold roughly 70% of the sample, which has roughly 100,000 distinct CDR3 sequences, around 40% seen once. The sequencing here drew on CD8+ T cells from cultured PBMCs, taken from culture after CMV antigen stimulation. The receptors originated from a human donor in good health (CMV status not recorded). Some clones in this sample may be carry-over from other donors' samples. Each CDR3 is given with its conserved first and last residue. Fields, in order: clone size, D gene, V gene, J gene, CDR3 DNA, CDR3 protein. A D gene is named only where the DNA matches it firmly. A row's size may be missing; if present it is once, few, many or a size class.

-	-	TRBV4-1	TRBJ2-1	TGCGCCAGCAGCCAAGATACCCGCAGCCAGCAGTTCTTC	CASSQDTRSQQFF
once	-	TRBV20-1	TRBJ2-5	TGCAGTGCTAAATACGGGGGCCAAGAGACCCAGTACTTC	CSAKYGGQETQYF
many	TRBD2	TRBV7-8	TRBJ2-3	TGTGCCAGCAGCCTCGGACTAGCGGGGGGGACCGGGGATACGCAGTATTTT	CASSLGLAGGTGDTQYF
few	-	TRBV28	TRBJ1-1	TGTGCCAGCAGTTTTAGACAGGAAGCTTTCTTT	CASSFRQEAFF
few	-	TRBV7-9	TRBJ2-1	TGTGCCAGCAGCCCACCTCTCAGGCTTAGGGAGAGCTCCTACAATGAGCAGTTCTTC	CASSPPLRLRESSYNEQFF
-	TRBD2	TRBV6-5	TRBJ2-2	TGTGCCAGCAGTTACTCTCTGGGCGGGGGGGCCGGGGAGCTGTTTTTT	CASSYSLGGGAGELFF
-	-	TRBV6-6	TRBJ1-4	TGTGCCAGCAGTTACGGGGAGTCGGGAAAACTGTTTTTT	CASSYGESGKLFF
once	TRBD2	TRBV27	TRBJ2-2	TGTGCCAGCAGTTTATGGCGGGGGGGCGGCACCGGGGAGCTGTTTTTT	CASSLWRGGGTGELFF
-	-	TRBV7-9	TRBJ1-1	TGTGCCAGCAGCGACCCGGGGCGGGGGCACACTGAAGCTTTCTTT	CASSDPGRGHTEAFF
few	TRBD2	TRBV5-4	TRBJ2-1	TGTGCCAGCAGCTTCGGGACTAGCGTCAATGAGCAGTTCTTC	CASSFGTSVNEQFF